This TCR beta chain was identified in a study of tumor and adjacent non-tumor tissue in lung cancer. The template was RNA from unsorted bulk tissue. The CDR3 contains 14 residues. Germline CDR1 and CDR2: SGHNT and YENEEA. This clonotype was counted only a few times. This may arise from a read error, as a much more abundant clone is one base away. TCRbeta libraries were built with three rounds of nested PCR, modified from ARM-PCR. One entry per CDR3 protein, called by TCRdb with MiXCR from the multiplex PCR reads. The sample holds about 200,000 distinct CDR3 sequences, 70% to 75% seen once. V and J are TRBV11-3 and TRBJ1-2, with D perhaps TRBD1 (6 bases). Source material: lung tumor tissue. The clonotype was recovered from a man aged 55-75 years with non-small cell lung cancer. CDR3 sequence (DNA): TGTGCCAGCAGCGCAAGGGGCAGGGGTTCTGGCTACATCTTC. Protein sequence: CASSARGRGSGYIF.